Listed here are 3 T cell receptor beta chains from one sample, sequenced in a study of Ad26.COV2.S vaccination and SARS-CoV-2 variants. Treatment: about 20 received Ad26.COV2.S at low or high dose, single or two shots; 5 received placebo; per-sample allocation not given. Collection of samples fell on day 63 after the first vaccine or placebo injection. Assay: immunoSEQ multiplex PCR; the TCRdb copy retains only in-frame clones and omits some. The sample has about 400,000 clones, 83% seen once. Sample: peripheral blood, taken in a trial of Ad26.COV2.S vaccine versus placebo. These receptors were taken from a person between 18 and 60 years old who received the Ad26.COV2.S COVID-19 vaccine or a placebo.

This CDR3 reads CASQGASQRNIQYF. DNA for the CDR3: TGTGCCAGCCAAGGGGCTAGTCAAAGAAACATTCAGTACTTC. This chain links TRBV2 with TRBJ2-4, with D tentatively TRBD1 (5 bases). Trimming left V 8 bases short and J 6 bases short, with 17 bases between. The V gene's germline CDR1 is SNHLY and CDR2 FYNNEI. This CDR3 has 14 residues.

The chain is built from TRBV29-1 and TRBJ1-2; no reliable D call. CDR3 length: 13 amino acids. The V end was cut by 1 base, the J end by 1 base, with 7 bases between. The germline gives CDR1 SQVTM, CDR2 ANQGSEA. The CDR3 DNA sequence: TGCAGCGTTGAAGCGGGGAATAACTATGGCTACACCTTC. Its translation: CSVEAGNNYGYTF.

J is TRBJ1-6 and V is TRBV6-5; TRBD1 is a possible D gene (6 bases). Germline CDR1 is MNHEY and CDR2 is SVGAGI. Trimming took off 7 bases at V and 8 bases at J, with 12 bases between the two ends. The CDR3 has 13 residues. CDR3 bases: TGTGCCAGCACGGGGGGGGGCGATTCACCCCTCCACTTT. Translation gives CASTGGGDSPLHF.